Here is one T cell receptor beta chain with its context. Its antigen remains unknown. The data belong to a study of graft-versus-host responses after intestinal transplantation. About the research overall: Grafts that recipients had were multivisceral, liver-intestinal, or isolated intestinal transplants. Induction using anti-thymocyte globulin, followed by tacrolimus and steroids for approximately three years, was given to all recipients.

V lost 3 bases, J lost 6 bases, and 15 bases stayed unmatched. CDR1 is MDHEN and CDR2 is SYDVKM in the germline V gene. CDR3 length: 18 residues. Study conclusions and caveats: GvH clones appeared in recipient marrow, some first in ileum or blood. There was an association between peak levels of circulating GvH clones and early post-transplant HvG declines.

Produced via immunoSEQ multiplex PCR; TCRdb's table is partial and in-frame only. Among 80,000 to 100,000 clones listed, 80% to 85% were seen once. The sample in question was unstimulated CD8+ T cells sorted from spleen or lymph node cells, obtained before intestinal transplant. The sequence derives from a human donor who received an intestinal transplant. The chain recombines TRBV28 with TRBJ2-4; TRBD1 matches 9 bases. CDR3 residues: CASSFPTGGGEGRNIQYF. The CDR3 DNA reads TGTGCCAGCAGTTTCCCAACAGGGGGCGGAGAAGGCCGAAACATTCAGTACTTC.